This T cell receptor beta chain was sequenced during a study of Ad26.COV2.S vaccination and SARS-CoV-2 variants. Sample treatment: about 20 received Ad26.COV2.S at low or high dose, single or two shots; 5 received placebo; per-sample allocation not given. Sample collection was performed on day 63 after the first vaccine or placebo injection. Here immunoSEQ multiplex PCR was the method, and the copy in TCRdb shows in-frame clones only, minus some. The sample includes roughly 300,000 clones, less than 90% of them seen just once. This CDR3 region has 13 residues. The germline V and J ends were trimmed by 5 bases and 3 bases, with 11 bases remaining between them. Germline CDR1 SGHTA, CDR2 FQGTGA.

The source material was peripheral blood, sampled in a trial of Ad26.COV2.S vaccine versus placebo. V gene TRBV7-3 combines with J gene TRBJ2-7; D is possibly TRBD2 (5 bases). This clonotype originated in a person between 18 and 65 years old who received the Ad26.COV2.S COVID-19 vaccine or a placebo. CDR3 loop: CASSPSSGYEQYF. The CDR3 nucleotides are TGTGCCAGCAGCCCATCGAGCGGCTACGAGCAGTACTTC.